These 12 T cell receptor beta chains originate from one sample sequenced in a study of OX40 agonist ivuxolimab in advanced cancers. TCRdb keeps only in-frame clones here, not all; method: immunoSEQ multiplex PCR. The profile shows 25,000 or so clones, 80% to 90% of them singletons. The sample was CD4+ or CD8+ T cells sorted from blood, taken in a trial of the OX40 agonist ivuxolimab. These receptors were collected from an adult with an advanced solid tumor such as melanoma, head and neck, liver or kidney cancer.

This chain links TRBV4-1 with TRBJ1-1; TRBD1 matches 9 bases. V dropped 4 bases and J dropped 4; count of bases not matched to a gene: 4. The CDR3 is 14 residues long. Germline lookup yields CDR1 MGHRA and CDR2 YSYEKL. The CDR3 sequence is CASSPGQGSTEAFF. CDR3 nucleotide sequence: TGCGCCAGCAGCCCCGGACAGGGGAGCACTGAAGCTTTCTTT.

Here the CDR3 reads CASTGGYGYTF. CDR3 DNA sequence: TGCGCCAGCACAGGGGGCTATGGCTACACCTTC. The genes are TRBV5-1 and TRBJ1-2; the match to TRBD1 covers 7 bases. Germline assignment: CDR1 SGHRS and CDR2 YFSETQ. V lost 6 bases to trimming and J lost 4 bases; unmatched junction nucleotides: 0. This CDR3 is 11 amino acids long.

This chain links TRBV5-8 with TRBJ1-5; TRBD1 might be the D (6 bases). The CDR3 consists of 14 residues. V was pared by 4 bases and J by 2 bases, with 10 bases between. Germline loops: CDR1 SGHTS, CDR2 YDEGEE. DNA of the CDR3: TGTGCCAGCAGCACCAGGGGAGGCAATCAGCCCCAGCATTTT. This translates into CASSTRGGNQPQHF.

V and J are TRBV6-1 and TRBJ1-1; D not resolved. The V end lost 2 bases, the J end lost 4 bases, and 17 bases lay between the germline ends. There are 16 residues in the CDR3. The germline gives CDR1 MNHNS, CDR2 SASEGT. CDR3 sequence: CASSESGGEWSTEAFF. In DNA, the CDR3 is TGTGCCAGCAGTGAATCGGGAGGCGAGTGGAGCACTGAAGCTTTCTTT.

By frequency in the sample, this clone is medium-sized. The chain employs TRBV12-5 and TRBJ1-1, with D possibly matching TRBD1 (6 bases). The CDR3 runs to 15 residues. The V and J ends lost 6 bases and 0 bases respectively, with 14 bases between them. Germline CDR1 and CDR2: LGHNT and FRNRAP. In DNA, the CDR3 is TGTGCTAGTGGGCTCCACAGGGACCTGAACACTGAAGCTTTCTTT. Translation gives CASGLHRDLNTEAFF.

This rearrangement joins TRBV4-1 to TRBJ2-7; D unclear. The germline gives CDR1 MGHRA, CDR2 YSYEKL. V was trimmed by 3 bases and J by 1 base, leaving 13 bases between them. The CDR3 loop spans 15 amino acids. The CDR3 sequence is CASSHTQIGSYEQYF. CDR3 sequence (DNA): TGCGCCAGCAGCCATACACAGATTGGGTCCTACGAGCAGTACTTC.

V gene TRBV5-1 combines with J gene TRBJ1-2; D might be TRBD1 (5 bases). From germline, CDR1 is SGHRS and CDR2 YFSETQ. V lost 4 bases and J lost 7, with 17 bases in between. The CDR3 runs 14 residues. The CDR3 DNA is TGCGCCAGCAGCCCGGCGGGGGGATTGGGTGGCTACACCTTC. Protein product: CASSPAGGLGGYTF.

The chain has TRBV18 and TRBJ1-5; TRBD1 aligns across 7 bases. Germline CDR1 reads KGHSH; CDR2 reads LQKENI. The junction had 6 bases not matched to a gene; V was cut back by 3 bases and J by 4 bases. The CDR3 sequence is 15 residues long. CDR3 bases: TGTGCCAGCTCACCGTACAGGGGCGCAAATCAGCCCCAGCATTTT. Its translation is CASSPYRGANQPQHF.

The V call is TRBV6-5, the J call TRBJ1-2; 8 nucleotides match TRBD1. Germline CDR1 and CDR2: MNHEY and SVGAGI. The V segment lost 5 bases and the J segment 6 bases; nucleotides outside the gene matches: 2. The CDR3 spans 12 residues. CDR3 nucleotides: TGTGCCAGCAGTAGGACAGGGAATGGCTACACCTTC. This codes for CASSRTGNGYTF.

The J gene is TRBJ2-5, the V gene TRBV7-8; TRBD2 matches 15 bases. The CDR3 sequence is 17 residues long. Germline V lookup: CDR1 SGHVS, CDR2 FQNEAQ. J lost 3 bases, V lost 1 base, and 3 bases had no gene match. The CDR3 DNA reads TGTGCCAGCAGCTTAGAAGGACTAGCGGGGGGGAAAGAGACCCAGTACTTC. Amino acids: CASSLEGLAGGKETQYF.

This clone rates as medium-sized (0.01 to 0.1%). The V call is TRBV13, the J call TRBJ2-7; 8 nucleotides align to TRBD2. With 4 bases clipped from V and 2 bases from J, the junction kept 13 bases outside the gene matches. This CDR3 contains 17 residues. Germline V gives CDR1 PRHDT, CDR2 FYEKMQ (reference sequence). Here the CDR3 reads CASSSGRSLAEPYEQYF. The DNA for the CDR3 is TGTGCCAGCAGCTCCGGTCGTTCACTAGCGGAGCCCTACGAGCAGTACTTC.

This clone was found once. The genes are TRBV16 and TRBJ2-3; D is perhaps TRBD2 (5 bases). In germline, CDR1 is KGHSY, CDR2 FQNENV. With 0 bases removed from V and 5 bases from J, the gap between germline ends came to 12 bases. The CDR3 totals 15 residues. CDR3 sequence: CASSQSLRGQDTQYF. The CDR3 nucleotides read TGTGCCAGCAGCCAATCGCTTCGGGGTCAAGATACGCAGTATTTT. The full variable domain, with the rest looked up from reference TRBV16 and TRBJ2-3, is GEEVAQTPKHLVRGEGQKAKLYCAPIKGHSYVFWYQQVLKNEFKFLISFQNENVFDETGMPKERFSAKCLPNSPCSLEIQATKLEDSAVYFCASSQSLRGQDTQYFGPGTRLTVL.